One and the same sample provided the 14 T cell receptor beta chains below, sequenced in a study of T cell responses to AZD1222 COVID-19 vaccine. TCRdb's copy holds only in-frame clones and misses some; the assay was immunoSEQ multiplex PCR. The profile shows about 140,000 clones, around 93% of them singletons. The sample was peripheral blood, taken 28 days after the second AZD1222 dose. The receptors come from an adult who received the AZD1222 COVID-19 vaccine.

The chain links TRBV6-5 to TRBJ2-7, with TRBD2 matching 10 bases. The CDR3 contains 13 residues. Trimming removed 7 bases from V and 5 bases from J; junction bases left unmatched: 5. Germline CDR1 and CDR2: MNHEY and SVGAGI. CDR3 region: CASKNLAGDEQYF. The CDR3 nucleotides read TGTGCCAGCAAAAATCTAGCGGGAGACGAGCAGTACTTC.

CDR3 region: CASSEGRVNTEAFF. The CDR3 nucleotides are TGTGCCAGTAGTGAGGGCAGGGTGAACACTGAAGCTTTCTTT. This chain uses TRBV19 with TRBJ1-1, with D perhaps TRBD1 (5 bases). With 5 bases removed from V and 0 bases from J, the gap between germline ends came to 10 bases. The CDR3 is 14 amino acids. CDR1 is LNHDA and CDR2 is SQIVND in the germline V gene (reference sequence).

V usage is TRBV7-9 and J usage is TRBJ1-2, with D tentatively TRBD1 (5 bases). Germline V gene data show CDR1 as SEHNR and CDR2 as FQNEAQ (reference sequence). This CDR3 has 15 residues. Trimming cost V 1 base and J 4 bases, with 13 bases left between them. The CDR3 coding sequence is TGTGCCAGCAGCTTAGAGGGGCAGGGTGGCTATGGCTACACCTTC. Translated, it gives CASSLEGQGGYGYTF.

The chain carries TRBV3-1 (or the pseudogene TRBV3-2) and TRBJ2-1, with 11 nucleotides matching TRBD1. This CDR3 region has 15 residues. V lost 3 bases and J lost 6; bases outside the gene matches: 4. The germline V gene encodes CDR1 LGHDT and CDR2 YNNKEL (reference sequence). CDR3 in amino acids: CASSQMGQGVNEQFF. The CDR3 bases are TGTGCCAGCAGCCAGATGGGACAGGGGGTCAATGAGCAGTTCTTC.

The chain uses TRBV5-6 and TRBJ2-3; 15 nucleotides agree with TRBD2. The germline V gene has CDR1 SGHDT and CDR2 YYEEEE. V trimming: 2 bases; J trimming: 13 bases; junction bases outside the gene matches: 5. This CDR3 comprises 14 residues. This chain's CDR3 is CASSFGTSGGPEYF. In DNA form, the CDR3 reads TGTGCCAGCAGCTTCGGGACTAGCGGGGGGCCAGAGTATTTT.

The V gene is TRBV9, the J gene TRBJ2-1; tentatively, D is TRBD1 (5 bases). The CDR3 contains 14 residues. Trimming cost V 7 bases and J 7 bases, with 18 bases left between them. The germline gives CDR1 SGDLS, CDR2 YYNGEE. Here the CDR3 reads CASGDRGTGNEQFF. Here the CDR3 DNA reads TGTGCCAGCGGAGATAGGGGTACGGGTAATGAGCAGTTCTTC.

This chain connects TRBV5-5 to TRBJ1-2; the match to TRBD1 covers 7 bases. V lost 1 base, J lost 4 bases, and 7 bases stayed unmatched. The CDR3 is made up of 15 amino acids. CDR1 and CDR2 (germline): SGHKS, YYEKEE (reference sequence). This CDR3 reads CASSLSAGGTYGYTF. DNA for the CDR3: TGTGCCAGCAGCTTGTCTGCAGGGGGGACCTATGGCTACACCTTC.

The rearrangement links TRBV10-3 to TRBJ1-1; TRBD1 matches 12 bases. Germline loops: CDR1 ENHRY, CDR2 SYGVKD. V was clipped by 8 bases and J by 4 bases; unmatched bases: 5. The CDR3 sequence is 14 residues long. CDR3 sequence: CAIVGTGGLTEAFF. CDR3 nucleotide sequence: TGTGCCATCGTTGGGACAGGGGGCCTCACTGAAGCTTTCTTT.

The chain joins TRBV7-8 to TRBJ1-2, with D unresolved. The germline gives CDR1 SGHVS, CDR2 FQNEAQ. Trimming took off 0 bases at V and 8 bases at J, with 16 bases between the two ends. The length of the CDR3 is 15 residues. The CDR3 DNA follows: TGTGCCAGCAGCTTAGCAGGAACGGGCCTACGGGGCTACACCTTC. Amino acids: CASSLAGTGLRGYTF. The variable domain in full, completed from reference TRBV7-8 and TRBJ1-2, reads GAGVSQSPRYKVAKRGQDVALRCDPISGHVSLFWYQQALGQGPEFLTYFQNEAQLDKSGLPSDRFFAERPEGSVSTLKIQRTQQEDSAVYLCASSLAGTGLRGYTFGSGTRLTVV.

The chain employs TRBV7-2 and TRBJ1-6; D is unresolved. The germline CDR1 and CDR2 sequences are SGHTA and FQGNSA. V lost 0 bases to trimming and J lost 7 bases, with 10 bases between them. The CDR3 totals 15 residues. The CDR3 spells CASSLASGGNSPLHF. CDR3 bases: TGTGCCAGCAGCTTAGCGTCCGGAGGGAATTCACCCCTCCACTTT.

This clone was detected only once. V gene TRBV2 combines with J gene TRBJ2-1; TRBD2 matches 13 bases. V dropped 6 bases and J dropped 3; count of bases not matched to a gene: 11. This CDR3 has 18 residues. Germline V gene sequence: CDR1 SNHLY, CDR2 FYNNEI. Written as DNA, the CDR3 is TGTGCCAGCAGAGCTTGGACTAGCGGGAGTCGTGGCTACAATGAGCAGTTCTTC. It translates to CASRAWTSGSRGYNEQFF.

The CDR3: CASSFQGVATNEKLFF. CDR3 nucleotide sequence: TGTGCCAGCAGCTTCCAGGGGGTGGCAACTAATGAAAAACTGTTTTTT. This sequence joins TRBV7-2 and TRBJ1-4; 7 bases fit TRBD1. Germline V CDR1 and CDR2: SGHTA, FQGNSA. V lost 3 bases to trimming and J lost 0 bases; unmatched junction nucleotides: 4. This CDR3 region has 16 residues. Together with reference TRBV7-2 and TRBJ1-4, the CDR3 gives the full variable domain: GAGVSQSPSNKVTEKGKDVELRCDPISGHTALYWYRQSLGQGLEFLIYFQGNSAPDKSGLPSDRFSAERTGGSVSTLTIQRTQQEDSAVYLCASSFQGVATNEKLFFGSGTQLSVL.

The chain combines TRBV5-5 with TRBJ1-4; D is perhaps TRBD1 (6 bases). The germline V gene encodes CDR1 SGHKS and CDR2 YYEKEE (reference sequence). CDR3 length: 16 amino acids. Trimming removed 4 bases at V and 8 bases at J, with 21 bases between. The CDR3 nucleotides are TGTGCCAGCAGCCATAGTGCACAGGGAGGAAAGGAAAAACTGTTTTTT. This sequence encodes CASSHSAQGGKEKLFF.

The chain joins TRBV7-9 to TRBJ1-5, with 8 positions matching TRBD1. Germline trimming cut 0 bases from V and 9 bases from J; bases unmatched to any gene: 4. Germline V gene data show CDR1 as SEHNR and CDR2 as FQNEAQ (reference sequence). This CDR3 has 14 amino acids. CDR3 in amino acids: CASSLAAGGGPQHF. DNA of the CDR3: TGTGCCAGCAGCTTAGCGGCAGGGGGCGGGCCCCAGCATTTT.